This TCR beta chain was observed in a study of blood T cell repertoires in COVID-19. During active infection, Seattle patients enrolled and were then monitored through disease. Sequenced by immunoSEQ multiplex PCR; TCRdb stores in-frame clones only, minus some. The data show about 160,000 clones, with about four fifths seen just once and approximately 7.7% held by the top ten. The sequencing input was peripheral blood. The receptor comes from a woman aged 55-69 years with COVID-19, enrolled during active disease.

The CDR3 nucleotides read TGTGCCAGCAGCTTATACAGGGACAGGGAGTGGTATGGCTACACCTTC. The encoded protein is CASSLYRDREWYGYTF. V is TRBV13 and J is TRBJ1-2; 9 positions agree with TRBD1. J lost 5 bases, V lost 2 bases, and 9 bases had no gene match. The CDR3 sequence is 16 residues long. The germline V gene has CDR1 PRHDT and CDR2 FYEKMQ (reference sequence).